This T cell receptor (beta chain) was sequenced during a study of identical twins. As concerns this clonotype: What it binds is not known.

TCRdb redid the calling of the 5' RACE reads with MiXCR, one entry per CDR3 protein. Here the sample spans some 1,600,000 distinct CDR3 sequences, around a third being singletons. The V gene lost 4 bases and the J gene lost 4 bases, with 11 bases spanning the gap. From germline, CDR1 is SNHLY and CDR2 FYNNEI. The CDR3 runs 14 residues. Study findings and constraints: Shared out-of-frame alpha sequences (those common to twins) showed excess low generation probability.

V is TRBV2 and J is TRBJ2-4; no clear D gene. Input material: cord blood. This receptor was identified in a newborn girl in good health. Here the CDR3 DNA reads TGTGCCAGCAGTGTCCATGGACGGAAAAACATTCAGTACTTC. Translation: CASSVHGRKNIQYF.